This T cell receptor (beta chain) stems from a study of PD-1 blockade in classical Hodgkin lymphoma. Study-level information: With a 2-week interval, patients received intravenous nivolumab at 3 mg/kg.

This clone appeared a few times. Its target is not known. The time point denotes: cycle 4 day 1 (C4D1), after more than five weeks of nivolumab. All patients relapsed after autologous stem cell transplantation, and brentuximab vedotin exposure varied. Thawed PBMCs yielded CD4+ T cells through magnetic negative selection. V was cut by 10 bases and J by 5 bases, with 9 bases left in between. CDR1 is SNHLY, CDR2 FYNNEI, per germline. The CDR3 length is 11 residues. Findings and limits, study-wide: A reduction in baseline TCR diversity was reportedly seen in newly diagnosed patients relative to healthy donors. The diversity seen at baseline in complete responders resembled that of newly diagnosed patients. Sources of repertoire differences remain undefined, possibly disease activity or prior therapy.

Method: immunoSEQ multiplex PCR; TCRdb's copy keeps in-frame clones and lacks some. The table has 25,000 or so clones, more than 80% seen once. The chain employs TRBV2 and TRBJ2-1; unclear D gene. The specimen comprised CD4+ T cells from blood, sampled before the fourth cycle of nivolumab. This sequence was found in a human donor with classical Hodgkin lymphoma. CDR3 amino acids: CAITDDNEQFF. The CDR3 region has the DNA TGTGCCATCACGGATGACAATGAGCAGTTCTTC.